These 21 T cell receptor beta chains were all obtained from the same sample, sequenced in a study of cytomegalovirus exposure and HLA in healthy donors. The PCR contained 60 Vbeta and 13 Jbeta primers. Repertoires were generated with immunoSEQ multiplex PCR, while TCRdb's copy carries only in-frame clones and drops some. The sample data list 85,000 to 110,000 clones. Sequenced: PBMCs. Every receptor here comes from a man aged 40-49 years in good health and CMV-seronegative.

The chain carries TRBV9 and TRBJ2-1, with 11 bases fitting TRBD2. Trimming took 4 bases from V and 3 from J; bases not matched to a gene: 9. From germline, CDR1 is SGDLS and CDR2 YYNGEE. This CDR3 contains 17 residues. In DNA form, the CDR3 reads TGTGCCAGCAGCCCGCGAGGGACTAGCGGCGTCTACAATGAGCAGTTCTTC. Its protein product is CASSPRGTSGVYNEQFF.

V and J are TRBV4-2 and TRBJ1-6; D may be TRBD1 (5 bases). The germline gives CDR1 LGHNA, CDR2 YNFKEQ. The CDR3 has 15 amino acids. Trimming took off 2 bases at V and 6 bases at J, with 11 bases between the two ends. The CDR3: CASSQQGGGNSPLHF. The CDR3 bases are TGTGCCAGCAGCCAACAGGGAGGCGGTAATTCACCCCTCCACTTT.

The CDR3 DNA reads as TGTGCCAGCAGTCCAAGACTAGCGGGGGGCACAGATACGCAGTATTTT. Protein: CASSPRLAGGTDTQYF. V gene TRBV27 combines with J gene TRBJ2-3; 12 nucleotides agree with TRBD2. This CDR3 has 16 amino acids. CDR1 is MNHEY and CDR2 is SMNVEV in the germline V gene (reference sequence). The trim removed 5 bases at V and 1 base at J, leaving 4 bases unmatched.

V and J are TRBV7-2 and TRBJ2-7; 10 bases agree with TRBD2. Germline V gene sequence: CDR1 SGHTA, CDR2 FQGNSA. Trimming removed 1 base from V and 2 bases from J; junction bases left unmatched: 2. This CDR3 contains 15 residues. The CDR3 loop is CASSLGTSGTYEQYF. The CDR3 nucleotides read TGTGCCAGCAGCTTAGGGACTAGCGGAACCTACGAGCAGTACTTC. The full variable domain, rest sourced from reference TRBV7-2 and TRBJ2-7, is GAGVSQSPSNKVTEKGKDVELRCDPISGHTALYWYRQSLGQGLEFLIYFQGNSAPDKSGLPSDRFSAERTGGSVSTLTIQRTQQEDSAVYLCASSLGTSGTYEQYFGPGTRLTVT.

The chain carries TRBV6-5 and TRBJ2-3; D gene ambiguous. The CDR3 contains 13 residues. V lost 0 bases and J 1 base, leaving 2 bases between the germline ends. Looked up from germline, CDR1 is MNHEY and CDR2 is SVGAGI. In DNA, the CDR3 is TGTGCCAGCAGTTACTCCGGCACAGATACGCAGTATTTT. The encoded protein is CASSYSGTDTQYF.

The chain couples TRBV19 to TRBJ1-1; 8 bases line up with TRBD1. The ends lost 6 bases at V and 3 bases at J; junction bases unmatched: 6. This CDR3 is built from 14 residues. Germline assignment: CDR1 LNHDA and CDR2 SQIVND (reference sequence). The CDR3 region has the DNA TGTGCCAGTAGCAATACAGGGGGGGACACTGAAGCTTTCTTT. Its protein product is CASSNTGGDTEAFF.

The CDR3 bases are TGTGCCAGCAGTTTATATTTAGCTAGCGGGGGGTTAAATGAGCAGTTCTTC. Translated: CASSLYLASGGLNEQFF. The chain is built from TRBV27 and TRBJ2-1, with TRBD2 matching 11 bases. Germline V gene data show CDR1 as MNHEY and CDR2 as SMNVEV (reference sequence). This CDR3 comprises 17 residues. The J segment lost 7 bases and the V segment lost 1 base, leaving 9 bases of the junction unmatched.

The chain carries TRBV27 and TRBJ2-5; perhaps TRBD2 as D (6 bases). This CDR3 is built from 18 residues. Deletions cut 5 bases from V and 7 bases from J, with 29 bases between. The germline gives CDR1 MNHEY, CDR2 SMNVEV (reference sequence). The chain's CDR3 is CASSGVGLRAEMGGTQYF. The CDR3 DNA is TGTGCCAGCAGTGGGGTGGGTTTGCGGGCCGAAATGGGGGGGACCCAGTACTTC.

The chain couples TRBV4-3 to TRBJ1-6; no clear D. The CDR3 loop spans 13 amino acids. Germline loops: CDR1 LGHNA, CDR2 YSLEER. V lost 0 bases, J lost 7 bases, and 4 bases lay in between. The DNA of the CDR3 is TGCGCCAGCAGCCAAGAACTGAATTCACCCCTCCACTTT. This gives the protein CASSQELNSPLHF.

The chain recombines TRBV7-2 with TRBJ1-5, with D possibly being TRBD1 (5 bases). The CDR3 is 12 residues long. Trimming took off 2 bases at V and 6 bases at J, with 5 bases between the two ends. CDR1 SGHTA and CDR2 FQGNSA come from the germline V gene. CDR3 bases: TGTGCCAGCAGCTTAAGGGGTCAGCCCCAGCATTTT. It translates to CASSLRGQPQHF.

J is TRBJ1-5 and V is TRBV7-9; 12 nucleotides align to TRBD1. V gave up 4 bases and J gave up 4 bases; unmatched junction bases: 5. Germline CDR1 is SEHNR and CDR2 is FQNEAQ (reference sequence). This CDR3 has 16 amino acids. The CDR3 loop reads CASSWGQGAFNQPQHF. The CDR3 nucleotides read TGTGCCAGCAGCTGGGGACAGGGGGCATTTAATCAGCCCCAGCATTTT.

This chain joins TRBV2 and TRBJ2-4, with D tentatively TRBD2 (5 bases). Germline V gene data show CDR1 as SNHLY and CDR2 as FYNNEI. The V end lost 7 bases, the J end lost 6 bases, and 19 bases lay between the germline ends. The CDR3 has 15 residues. CDR3 sequence: CASTEDQPRGNIQYF. The CDR3 DNA follows: TGTGCCAGCACCGAAGACCAACCCCGGGGAAACATTCAGTACTTC.

The V and J genes are TRBV2 and TRBJ2-1; tentative D call: TRBD2 (5 bases). Trimming took 3 bases from V and 8 from J, leaving 14 bases between them. There are 14 residues in the CDR3. Germline loops: CDR1 SNHLY, CDR2 FYNNEI. CDR3 amino acids: CASSEPSRTYEQFF. The CDR3 DNA follows: TGTGCCAGCAGTGAGCCTAGCCGGACGTATGAGCAGTTCTTC.

This rearrangement joins TRBV30 to TRBJ1-5, with D possibly being TRBD1 (5 bases). The CDR3 consists of 14 residues. Germline values: CDR1 GTSNPN, CDR2 SVGIG (reference sequence). Trimming removed 0 bases at V and 7 bases at J, with 13 bases between. The CDR3 sequence is CAWSVGSGSQPQHF. The DNA for the CDR3 is TGTGCCTGGAGTGTAGGATCAGGGTCGCAGCCCCAGCATTTT.

This chain connects TRBV28 to TRBJ1-4, with a weak D call TRBD1 (5 bases). V shed 2 bases and J shed 5 bases, with 15 bases lying between them. Germline CDR1 reads MDHEN; CDR2 reads SYDVKM. This CDR3 has 16 residues. In DNA, the CDR3 is TGTGCCAGCAGTTTAGTAGGGGACGGGAGAAATGAAAAACTGTTTTTT. Amino acids: CASSLVGDGRNEKLFF.

This chain uses TRBV7-2 with TRBJ2-3, with a weak D call TRBD1 (6 bases). Trimming cost V 5 bases and J 7 bases, with 7 bases left between them. The germline V gene encodes CDR1 SGHTA and CDR2 FQGNSA. The CDR3 covers 11 residues. The CDR3 DNA reads TGTGCCAGCAGCGACAGGTATACGCAGTATTTT. Amino acid sequence: CASSDRYTQYF.

The rearrangement joins TRBV5-4 to TRBJ1-3; the match to TRBD1 covers 8 bases. The trim removed 2 bases at V and 0 bases at J, leaving 7 bases unmatched. The length of the CDR3 is 17 residues. Germline-derived CDR1 and CDR2 are SGHNT and YYREEE (reference sequence). For the CDR3, the DNA is TGTGCCAGCAGCTTAACAGGGGGAGTTGGCTCTGGAAACACCATATATTTT. It encodes CASSLTGGVGSGNTIYF.

This chain joins TRBV11-2 and TRBJ1-4, with 9 bases matching TRBD1. V was pared by 3 bases and J by 5 bases, with 4 bases of the junction left unmatched. The CDR3 is made up of 15 amino acids. Per the germline V gene, CDR1 is SGHAT and CDR2 is FQNNGV. The CDR3 nucleotides are TGTGCCAGCAGCTTCCGGACAGGGGAAAATGAAAAACTGTTTTTT. The encoded protein is CASSFRTGENEKLFF.

J is TRBJ2-1 and V is TRBV13; D is uncertain. The length of the CDR3 is 15 residues. Per germline, CDR1 PRHDT and CDR2 FYEKMQ (reference sequence). V was cut by 5 bases and J by 7 bases, with 18 bases left in between. The CDR3 bases are TGTGCCAGCAGCCCCAGCAGCGCCACGGCGAATGAGCAGTTCTTC. This codes for CASSPSSATANEQFF.

This chain links TRBV5-4 with TRBJ2-7, with TRBD1 as a possible D gene (5 bases). V dropped 7 bases and J dropped 5 bases, with 19 bases sitting between them. Per the germline V gene, CDR1 is SGHNT and CDR2 is YYREEE (reference sequence). The CDR3 sequence is 14 residues long. The CDR3 coding sequence is TGTGCCAGCTCCTCATCGGGCAGGGTTAACGAGCAGTACTTC. Its translation is CASSSSGRVNEQYF.

This chain joins TRBV9 and TRBJ1-3; TRBD1 agrees at 7 bases. Germline values: CDR1 SGDLS, CDR2 YYNGEE. The CDR3 is 16 amino acids. V lost 3 bases to trimming and J lost 0 bases; unmatched junction nucleotides: 6. The CDR3 is CASSARQGYSGNTIYF. CDR3 sequence (DNA): TGTGCCAGCAGCGCGCGACAGGGATACTCTGGAAACACCATATATTTT.